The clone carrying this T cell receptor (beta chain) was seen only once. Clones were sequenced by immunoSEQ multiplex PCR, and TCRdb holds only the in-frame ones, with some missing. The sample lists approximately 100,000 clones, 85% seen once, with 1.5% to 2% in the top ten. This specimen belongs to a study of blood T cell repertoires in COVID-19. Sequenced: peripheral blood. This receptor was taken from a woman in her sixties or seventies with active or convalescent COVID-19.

CDR3: CASSRSGQGAYEKLFF. The DNA for the CDR3 is TGTGCCAGCAGCAGATCCGGACAGGGGGCATATGAAAAACTGTTTTTT. This sequence joins TRBV5-4 and TRBJ1-4; 11 bases fit TRBD1. In germline, CDR1 is SGHNT, CDR2 YYREEE (reference sequence). With V trimmed by 4 bases and J by 6 bases, 8 bases remained unmatched. This CDR3 comprises 16 residues.